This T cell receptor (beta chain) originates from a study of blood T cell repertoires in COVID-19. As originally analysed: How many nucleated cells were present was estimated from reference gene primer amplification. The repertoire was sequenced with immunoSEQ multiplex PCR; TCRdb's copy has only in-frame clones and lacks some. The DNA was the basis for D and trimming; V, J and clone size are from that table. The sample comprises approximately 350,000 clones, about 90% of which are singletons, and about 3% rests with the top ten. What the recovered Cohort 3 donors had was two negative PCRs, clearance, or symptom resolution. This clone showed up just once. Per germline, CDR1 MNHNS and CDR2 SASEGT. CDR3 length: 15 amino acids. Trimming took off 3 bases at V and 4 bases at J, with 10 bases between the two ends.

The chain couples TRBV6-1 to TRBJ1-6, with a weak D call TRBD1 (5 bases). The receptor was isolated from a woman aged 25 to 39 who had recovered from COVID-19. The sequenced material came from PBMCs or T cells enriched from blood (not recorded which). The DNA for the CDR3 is TGTGCCAGCAGTGACCGGGACTTTTATAATTCACCCCTCCACTTT. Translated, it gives CASSDRDFYNSPLHF.